This paragraph reports one T cell receptor (beta chain). The antigen remains undetermined. The sample originates from a study of cytomegalovirus exposure and HLA in healthy donors. Study observations and caveats: Researchers reported in a later analysis that common viral pathogens appeared linked to several top clusters. As was reported, the HLA-A and HLA-B alleles of most subjects were accurately predicted from TCR beta sequences. 87-base-pair reads could not separate some V segments, including TRBV6-2 and TRBV6-3.

The CDR3 runs to 16 residues. Germline CDR1 and CDR2: SNHLY and FYNNEI. Losses at the gene ends were 5 bases for V and 0 bases for J; bases not matched to a gene: 6. Amplification used 60 Vbeta primers and 13 Jbeta primers. The data were produced by immunoSEQ multiplex PCR, yet TCRdb's version contains in-frame clones alone and is incomplete. The data contain approximately 200,000 clones, about 81% of them singletons. This chain connects TRBV2 to TRBJ2-2; 7 bases fit TRBD2. The origin of this receptor is a woman aged 18-35 years in good health and CMV-seropositive. The sample taken for sequencing was PBMCs. The CDR3 DNA sequence: TGTGCCAGCAGTCGTCTAAGCGGGGCGAACACCGGGGAGCTGTTTTTT. It encodes CASSRLSGANTGELFF.